These T cell receptor beta chains were read from a single sample in a study of blood T cell repertoires in COVID-19. The repertoire was sequenced with immunoSEQ multiplex PCR; TCRdb's copy has only in-frame clones and lacks some. The sample shows 250,000 to 350,000 clones, 70% to 90% of them seen only once. The material sequenced was PBMCs or T cells enriched from blood (not recorded which). The receptors stem from a woman in her twenties or thirties who had recovered from COVID-19. Both conserved end residues are part of each CDR3. A D gene is named only where the DNA matches it firmly. Size is omitted from some rows. Given values are once, few, many or a class for expanded clones.

d_gene	v_gene	abundance	j_gene	CDR3aa	CDR3nt
-	TRBV2	-	TRBJ1-4	CASSETGTLNEKLFF	TGTGCCAGCAGCGAGACAGGAACCCTTAATGAAAAACTGTTTTTT
-	TRBV7-2	-	TRBJ1-5	CASSLNSNQPQHF	TGTGCCAGCAGCCTAAATAGCAATCAGCCCCAGCATTTT
-	TRBV18	-	TRBJ1-5	CASSAIGVGFNQPQHF	TGTGCCAGCTCAGCCATCGGAGTAGGCTTCAATCAGCCCCAGCATTTT
-	TRBV30	-	TRBJ1-5	CAWSGGDNQPQHF	TGTGCCTGGAGTGGGGGCGACAATCAGCCCCAGCATTTT
TRBD1	TRBV7-2	-	TRBJ2-7	CASSYATGQYEQYF	TGTGCCAGCAGCTACGCGACAGGGCAATACGAGCAGTACTTC
-	TRBV29-1	-	TRBJ2-5	CSVGDSQGITQYF	TGCAGCGTTGGGGACTCACAGGGGATTACCCAGTACTTC
TRBD1	TRBV12-5	once	TRBJ1-1	CASGLWPGQIEAFF	TGTGCTAGTGGCCTGTGGCCGGGACAGATTGAAGCTTTCTTT
TRBD1	TRBV10-1	-	TRBJ1-5	CASSDPPGQGHQPQHF	TGCGCCAGCAGTGACCCACCGGGACAGGGGCATCAGCCCCAGCATTTT
-	TRBV29-1	-	TRBJ1-5	CSVEDRESMSQHF	TGCAGCGTTGAAGATCGGGAGAGTATGTCCCAGCATTTT
-	TRBV7-9	-	TRBJ1-4	CASSLHALAGLNEKLFF	TGTGCCAGCAGCTTACATGCTTTGGCAGGGCTAAATGAAAAACTGTTTTTT
TRBD1	TRBV19	-	TRBJ2-7	CASSTRTGSAYEQYF	TGTGCCAGTAGTACCCGGACAGGGTCCGCCTACGAGCAGTACTTC
TRBD2	TRBV19	-	TRBJ2-2	CASSPGLAVNTGELFF	TGTGCCAGTAGTCCGGGACTAGCGGTAAACACCGGGGAGCTGTTTTTT
-	TRBV30	-	TRBJ1-1	CALNVGANTEAFF	TGTGCCCTCAACGTGGGGGCTAACACTGAAGCTTTCTTT
-	TRBV19	-	TRBJ1-1	CASSFQGGTEAFF	TGTGCCAGTAGTTTTCAGGGTGGGACTGAAGCTTTCTTT
TRBD1	TRBV6-2/TRBV6-3	-	TRBJ2-7	CASSYVLGQGAYEQYF	TGTGCCAGCAGTTATGTCCTAGGACAGGGGGCCTACGAGCAGTACTTC
-	TRBV24-1	-	TRBJ2-3	CATSDPKGLAGDTQYF	TGTGCCACCAGTGACCCCAAGGGGTTGGCCGGGGATACGCAGTATTTT
-	TRBV18	-	TRBJ1-2	CASSPLWRISYGYTF	TGTGCCAGCTCACCCCTCTGGCGGATCTCCTATGGCTACACCTTC
TRBD1	TRBV19	-	TRBJ1-1	CASTGTGRRTEAFF	TGTGCCAGTACTGGGACAGGGAGAAGGACTGAAGCTTTCTTT
-	TRBV10-3	-	TRBJ1-5	CAISESNRGSNQPQHF	TGTGCCATCAGTGAGTCCAATCGGGGGTCCAATCAGCCCCAGCATTTT
-	TRBV2	-	TRBJ2-1	CASSDPQGRPYNEQFF	TGTGCCAGCAGTGACCCGCAGGGTCGACCCTACAATGAGCAGTTCTTC
TRBD1	TRBV4-1	-	TRBJ1-1	CASSFDRVTEAFF	TGCGCCAGCAGTTTCGACAGGGTCACTGAAGCTTTCTTT
-	TRBV10-3	-	TRBJ2-1	CAITSDSNEQFF	TGTGCCATCACCTCGGACAGTAATGAGCAGTTCTTC
-	TRBV19	-	TRBJ2-5	CATAARNLWETQYF	TGTGCCACCGCCGCCAGGAACCTGTGGGAGACCCAGTACTTC
TRBD2	TRBV7-3	-	TRBJ2-1	CASSPGGLAGGSSYNEQFF	TGTGCCAGCAGCCCCGGGGGGCTAGCGGGGGGCAGCTCCTACAATGAGCAGTTCTTC
-	TRBV29-1	-	TRBJ1-1	CSVEDFGGAEAFF	TGCAGCGTTGAAGATTTCGGGGGAGCTGAAGCTTTCTTT
-	TRBV10-2	-	TRBJ1-2	CASSEGMRGGYTF	TGCGCCAGCAGTGAGGGTATGCGAGGAGGCTACACCTTC
-	TRBV19	-	TRBJ1-5	CASKSPGDNQPQHF	TGTGCCAGTAAATCCCCGGGAGACAATCAGCCCCAGCATTTT
-	TRBV30	-	TRBJ1-1	CAWSGYRVTEAFF	TGTGCCTGGAGTGGCTATCGAGTCACTGAAGCTTTCTTT
-	TRBV6-5	once	TRBJ1-6	CASRSGRGFSSPLHF	TGTGCCAGCAGGTCCGGACGGGGTTTTTCGTCACCCCTCCACTTT
TRBD1	TRBV28	-	TRBJ1-2	CASSFPNRGGHGYTF	TGTGCCAGCAGTTTCCCAAACAGGGGTGGCCATGGCTACACCTTC
-	TRBV29-1	-	TRBJ1-1	CSAFKGGVRTEAFF	TGCAGCGCGTTTAAAGGGGGAGTGCGCACTGAAGCTTTCTTT
-	TRBV6-5	once	TRBJ1-2	CASSHDTTGYTF	TGTGCCAGCAGTCATGACACAACCGGCTACACCTTC
-	TRBV5-4	-	TRBJ2-7	CASSPRTDPTSVYF	TGTGCCAGCAGCCCTAGGACAGATCCTACGAGTGTGTACTTC
-	TRBV9	-	TRBJ1-2	CASSLSGQQHYGYTF	TGTGCCAGCTCGTTGTCCGGACAGCAACACTATGGCTACACCTTC
-	TRBV5-1	-	TRBJ1-2	CASNAGERDGYTF	TGCGCCAGCAACGCAGGGGAAAGGGATGGCTACACCTTC
-	TRBV18	-	TRBJ2-7	CASSPLRARTYEQYF	TGTGCCAGCTCACCCCTGCGGGCCAGGACCTACGAGCAGTACTTC
TRBD1	TRBV4-1	-	TRBJ2-6	CASSHLTGSSGANVLTF	TGCGCCAGCAGCCATTTGACAGGGAGCTCTGGGGCCAACGTCCTGACTTTC
TRBD1	TRBV2	-	TRBJ1-2	CASRPGQGHGGYTF	TGTGCCAGCAGGCCGGGACAGGGACACGGCGGCTACACCTTC
-	TRBV19	-	TRBJ2-4	CASSIRGGEDIQYF	TGTGCCAGTAGTATAAGAGGGGGGGAAGACATTCAGTACTTC
-	TRBV7-2	-	TRBJ2-6	CASSLFQSGANVLTF	TGTGCCAGCAGCTTGTTCCAGTCTGGGGCCAACGTCCTGACTTTC
TRBD1	TRBV18	-	TRBJ2-7	CASSPKGASPLEQYF	TGTGCCAGCTCACCAAAGGGGGCTTCCCCCCTCGAGCAGTACTTC
TRBD1	TRBV27	few	TRBJ2-7	CASSLGQGSYEQYF	TGTGCCAGCAGTTTGGGACAGGGCTCCTACGAGCAGTACTTC
-	TRBV6-5	-	TRBJ2-5	CASSYSRSTQYF	TGTGCCAGCAGTTACTCGAGGTCAACTCAGTACTTC
-	TRBV7-2	-	TRBJ1-2	CASSPNIGGNYGYTF	TGTGCCAGCAGCCCAAATATCGGGGGTAACTATGGCTACACCTTC
TRBD1	TRBV5-4	-	TRBJ1-2	CASSPRQGAISRGYTF	TGTGCCAGCAGCCCGAGACAGGGGGCTATTTCGCGGGGCTACACCTTC